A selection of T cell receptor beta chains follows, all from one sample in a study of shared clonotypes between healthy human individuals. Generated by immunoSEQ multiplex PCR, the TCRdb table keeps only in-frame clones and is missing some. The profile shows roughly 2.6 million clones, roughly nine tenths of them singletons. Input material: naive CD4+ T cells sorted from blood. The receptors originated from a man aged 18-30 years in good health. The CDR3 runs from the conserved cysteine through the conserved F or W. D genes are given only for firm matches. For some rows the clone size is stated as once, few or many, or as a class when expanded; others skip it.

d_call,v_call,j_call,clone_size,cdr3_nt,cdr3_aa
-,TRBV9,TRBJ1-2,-,TGTGCCAGCAGCGAGGGCAGGGGAGCTGACTATGGCTACACCTTC,CASSEGRGADYGYTF
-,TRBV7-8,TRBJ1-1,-,TGTGCCAGCAGCTATTCGGGGCTCCTTCCCTTTACGAACACTGAAGCTTTCTTT,CASSYSGLLPFTNTEAFF
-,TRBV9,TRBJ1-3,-,TGTGCCAGCAGCGTAGGGGATCGGGCCAGCTACTTTATCTCTGGAAACACCATATATTTT,CASSVGDRASYFISGNTIYF
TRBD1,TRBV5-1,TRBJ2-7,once,TGCGCCAGCAGCTTGTTCACAGGGGAAATGTACGAGCAGTACTTC,CASSLFTGEMYEQYF
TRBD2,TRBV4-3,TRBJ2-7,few,TGCGCCAGCAGCCAAGGGGCGGGTAGCGGGAGGCTAAGCGACGAGCAGTACTTC,CASSQGAGSGRLSDEQYF
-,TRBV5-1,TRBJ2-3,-,TGCGCCAGCAATAACAGGGAGGACACAGATACGCAGTATTTT,CASNNREDTDTQYF
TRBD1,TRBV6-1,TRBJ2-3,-,TGTGCCAGCAGTGTACGACAGGGGGCAGATACGCAGTATTTT,CASSVRQGADTQYF
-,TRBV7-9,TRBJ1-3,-,TGTGCCAGCAGCCCGACGCAGGGTCAGACCATATATTTT,CASSPTQGQTIYF
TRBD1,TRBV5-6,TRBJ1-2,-,TGTGCCAGCAGCATAGGGACAGTTTTATACTATGGCTACACCTTC,CASSIGTVLYYGYTF
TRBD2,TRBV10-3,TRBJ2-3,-,TGTGCCATCAGTGAGATATTCGGGACTAGCGCCAACGCGGAGTATTTT,CAISEIFGTSANAEYF
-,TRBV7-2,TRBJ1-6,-,TGTGCCAGCAGTCGGACAACGTATAATTCACCCCTCCACTTT,CASSRTTYNSPLHF
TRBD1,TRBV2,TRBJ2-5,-,TGTGCCAGCAGTAAAAGGGGGACAGGGGCGCGGGAGACCCAGTACTTC,CASSKRGTGARETQYF
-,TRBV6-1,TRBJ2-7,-,TGTGCCAGCAGGGCGACAGGAGGAACCTACGAGCAGTACTTC,CASRATGGTYEQYF
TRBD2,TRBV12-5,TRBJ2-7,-,TGTGCTAGTGGTTTGGTACGGGCTAGCGGGAGCTACGAGCAGTACTTC,CASGLVRASGSYEQYF
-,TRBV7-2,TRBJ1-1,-,TGTGCCAGCCAAGGCCCCCCGAACACTGAAGCTTTCTTT,CASQGPPNTEAFF
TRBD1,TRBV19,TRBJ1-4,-,TGTGCCAGTAGTATAGGCGGACAGGCTAATGAAAAACTGTTTTTT,CASSIGGQANEKLFF
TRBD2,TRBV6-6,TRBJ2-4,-,TGTGCCAGCAGACCCGATAGCGGGACTGGAAACATTCAGTACTTC,CASRPDSGTGNIQYF
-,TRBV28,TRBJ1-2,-,TGTGCCAGCAGTGCCCTACAGATACCGAACTATGGCTACACCTTC,CASSALQIPNYGYTF
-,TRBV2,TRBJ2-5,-,TGTGCCAGCAGCGTCCAAGAGACCCAGTACTTC,CASSVQETQYF
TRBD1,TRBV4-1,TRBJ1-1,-,TGCGCCAGCAGCTGGGACAGGGCTGGTGAAGCTTTCTTT,CASSWDRAGEAFF
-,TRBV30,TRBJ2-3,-,TGTGCCGGACACAACTCGTCGGGCTTGGGACAGTATTTT,CAGHNSSGLGQYF
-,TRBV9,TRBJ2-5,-,TGTGCCAGCAGCGTAGACAGCGCTCAAGAGACCCAGTACTTC,CASSVDSAQETQYF
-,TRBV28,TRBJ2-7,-,TGTGCCAGCAGTTGGACCCAAGCCTACGAGCAGTACTTC,CASSWTQAYEQYF
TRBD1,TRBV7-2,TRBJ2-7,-,TGTGCCAGCAGCTTAGGGACAGGAAGAACCTACGAGCAGTACTTC,CASSLGTGRTYEQYF
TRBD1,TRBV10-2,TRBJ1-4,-,TGCGCCAGCAGCCGGACAGGGCCTAATGAAAAACTGTTTTTT,CASSRTGPNEKLFF
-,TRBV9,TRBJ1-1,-,TGTGCCAGCAGCGTAGCGGCCCACGTGAACACTGAAGCTTTCTTT,CASSVAAHVNTEAFF
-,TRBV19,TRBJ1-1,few,TGTGCCAGTAGTCCACAGGGTCTCACTGAAGCTTTCTTT,CASSPQGLTEAFF
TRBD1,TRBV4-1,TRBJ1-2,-,TGCGCCAGCAGCCCAGGGACAGCTAACTATGGCTACACCTTC,CASSPGTANYGYTF